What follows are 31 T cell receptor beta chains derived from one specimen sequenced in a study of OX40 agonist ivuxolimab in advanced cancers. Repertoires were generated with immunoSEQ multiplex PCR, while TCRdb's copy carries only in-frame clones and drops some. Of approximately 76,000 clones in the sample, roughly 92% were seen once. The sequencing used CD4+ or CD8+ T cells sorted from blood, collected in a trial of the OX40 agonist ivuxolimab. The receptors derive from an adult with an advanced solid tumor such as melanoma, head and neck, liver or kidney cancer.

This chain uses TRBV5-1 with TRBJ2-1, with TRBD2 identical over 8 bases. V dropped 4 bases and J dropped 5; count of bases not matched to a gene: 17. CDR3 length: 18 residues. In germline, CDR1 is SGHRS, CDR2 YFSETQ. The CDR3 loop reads CASSLLLLAGEADNEQFF. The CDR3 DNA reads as TGCGCCAGCAGCCTATTACTCCTAGCGGGCGAAGCCGACAATGAGCAGTTCTTC.

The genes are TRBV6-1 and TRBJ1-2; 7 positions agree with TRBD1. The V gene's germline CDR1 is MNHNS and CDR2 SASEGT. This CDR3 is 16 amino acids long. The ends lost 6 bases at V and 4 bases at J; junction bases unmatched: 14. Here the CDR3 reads CASRESTGTLGYGYTF. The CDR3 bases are TGTGCCAGCAGGGAATCGACAGGGACCCTTGGCTATGGCTACACCTTC.

CDR3 loop: CASSQEGPPWGTGELFF. The DNA for the CDR3 is TGCGCCAGCAGCCAAGAAGGCCCCCCTTGGGGAACCGGGGAGCTGTTTTTT. The chain links TRBV4-1 to TRBJ2-2; D not resolved. From germline, CDR1 is MGHRA and CDR2 YSYEKL. The CDR3 is 17 residues long. Trimming pared 0 bases from V and 5 bases from J, leaving 16 bases between.

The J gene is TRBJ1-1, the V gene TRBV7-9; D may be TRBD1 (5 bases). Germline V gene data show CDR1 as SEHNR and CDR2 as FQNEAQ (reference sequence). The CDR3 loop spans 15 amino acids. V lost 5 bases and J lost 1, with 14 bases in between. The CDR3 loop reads CASSPGGRTNTEAFF. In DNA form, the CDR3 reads TGTGCCAGCAGCCCTGGGGGACGGACGAACACTGAAGCTTTCTTT.

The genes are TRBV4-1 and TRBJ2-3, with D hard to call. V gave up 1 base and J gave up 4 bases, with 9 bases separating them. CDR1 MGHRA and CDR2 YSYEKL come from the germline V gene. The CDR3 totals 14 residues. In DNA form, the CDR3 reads TGCGCCAGCAGCCAAGTGCACCTTGCAGATACGCAGTATTTT. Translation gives CASSQVHLADTQYF.

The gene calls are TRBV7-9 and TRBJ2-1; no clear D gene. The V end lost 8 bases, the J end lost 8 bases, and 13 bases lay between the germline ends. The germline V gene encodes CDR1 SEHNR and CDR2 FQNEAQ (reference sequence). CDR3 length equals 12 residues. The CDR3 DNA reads TGTGCCAGCTATTCGGGTATTCATGAGCAGTTCTTC. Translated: CASYSGIHEQFF.

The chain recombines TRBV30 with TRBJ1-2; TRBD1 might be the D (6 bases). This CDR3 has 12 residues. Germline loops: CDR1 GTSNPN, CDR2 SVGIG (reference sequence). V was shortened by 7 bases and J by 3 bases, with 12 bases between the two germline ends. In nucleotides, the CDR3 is TGTGCCTTATGGGGGGGCGACTATGGCTACACCTTC. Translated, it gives CALWGGDYGYTF.

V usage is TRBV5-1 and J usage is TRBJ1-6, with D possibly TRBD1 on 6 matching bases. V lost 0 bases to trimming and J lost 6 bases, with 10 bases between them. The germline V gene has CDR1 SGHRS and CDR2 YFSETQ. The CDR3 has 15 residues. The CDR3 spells CASSLGTGSNSPLHF. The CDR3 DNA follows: TGCGCCAGCAGCTTGGGTACAGGGAGTAATTCACCCCTCCACTTT.

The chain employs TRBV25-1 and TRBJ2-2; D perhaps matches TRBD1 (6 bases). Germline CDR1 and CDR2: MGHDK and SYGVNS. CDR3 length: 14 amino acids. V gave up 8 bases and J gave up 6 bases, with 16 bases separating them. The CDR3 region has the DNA TGTGCCAGCGGAGCAACAGGGTTACCCGGGGAGCTGTTTTTT. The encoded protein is CASGATGLPGELFF.

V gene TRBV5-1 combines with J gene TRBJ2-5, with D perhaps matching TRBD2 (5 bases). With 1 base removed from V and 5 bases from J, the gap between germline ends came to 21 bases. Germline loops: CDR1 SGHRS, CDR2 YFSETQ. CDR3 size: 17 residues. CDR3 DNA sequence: TGCGCCAGCAGCTTGAAGAGGGATCATAGTCCCGGGGAGACCCAGTACTTC. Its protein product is CASSLKRDHSPGETQYF. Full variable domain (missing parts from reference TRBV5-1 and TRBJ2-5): KAGVTQTPRYLIKTRGQQVTLSCSPISGHRSVSWYQQTPGQGLQFLFEYFSETQRNKGNFPGRFSGRQFSNSRSEMNVSTLELGDSALYLCASSLKRDHSPGETQYFGPGTRLLVL.

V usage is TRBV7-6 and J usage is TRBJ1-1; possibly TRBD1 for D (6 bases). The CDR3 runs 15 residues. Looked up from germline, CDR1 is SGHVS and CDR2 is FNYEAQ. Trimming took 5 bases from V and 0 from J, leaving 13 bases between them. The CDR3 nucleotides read TGTGCCAGCAGCCCACAGACAGGATTGAACACTGAAGCTTTCTTT. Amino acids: CASSPQTGLNTEAFF.

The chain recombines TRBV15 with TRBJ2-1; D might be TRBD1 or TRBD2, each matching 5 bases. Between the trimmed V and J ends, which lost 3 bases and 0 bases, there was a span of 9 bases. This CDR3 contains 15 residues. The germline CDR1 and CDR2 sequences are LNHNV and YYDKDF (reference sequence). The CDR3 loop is CATSRGDSSYNEQFF. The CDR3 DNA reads TGTGCCACCAGCAGGGGGGATAGCTCCTACAATGAGCAGTTCTTC.

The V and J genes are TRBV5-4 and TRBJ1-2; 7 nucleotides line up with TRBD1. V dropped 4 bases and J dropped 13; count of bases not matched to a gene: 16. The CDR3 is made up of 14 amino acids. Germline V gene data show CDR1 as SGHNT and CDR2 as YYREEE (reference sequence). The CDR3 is CASSPAWDRRVFTF. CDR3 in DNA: TGTGCCAGCAGCCCGGCATGGGACAGAAGGGTTTTCACCTTC.

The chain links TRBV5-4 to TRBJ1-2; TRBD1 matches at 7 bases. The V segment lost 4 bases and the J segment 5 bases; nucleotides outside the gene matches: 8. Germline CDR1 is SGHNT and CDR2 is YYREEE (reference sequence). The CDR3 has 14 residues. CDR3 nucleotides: TGTGCCAGCAGCGTAGCGGACAGGCCATATGGCTACACCTTC. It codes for CASSVADRPYGYTF.

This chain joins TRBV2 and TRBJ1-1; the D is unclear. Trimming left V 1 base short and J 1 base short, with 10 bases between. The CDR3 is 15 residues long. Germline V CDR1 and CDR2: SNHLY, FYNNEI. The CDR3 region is CASSEGVVGNTEAFF. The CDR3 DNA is TGTGCCAGCAGTGAAGGGGTGGTGGGGAACACTGAAGCTTTCTTT.

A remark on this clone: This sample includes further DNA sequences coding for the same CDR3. The CDR3 spells CASSVAGNTEAFF. The CDR3 nucleotides read TGTGCCAGCAGCGTAGCCGGGAACACTGAAGCTTTCTTT. The chain joins TRBV9 to TRBJ1-1; D call uncertain. Germline CDR1 and CDR2: SGDLS and YYNGEE. This CDR3 is 13 amino acids long. V was clipped by 0 bases and J by 1 base, with 4 bases between them. Looking up the rest from reference TRBV9 and TRBJ1-1 gives the full variable domain: DSGVTQTPKHLITATGQRVTLRCSPRSGDLSVYWYQQSLDQGLQFLIQYYNGEERAKGNILERFSAQQFPDLHSELNLSSLELGDSALYFCASSVAGNTEAFFGQGTRLTVV.

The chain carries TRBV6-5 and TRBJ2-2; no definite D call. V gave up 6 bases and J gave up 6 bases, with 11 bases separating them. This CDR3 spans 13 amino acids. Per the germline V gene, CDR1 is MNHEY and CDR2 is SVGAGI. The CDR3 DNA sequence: TGTGCCAGCAGGAGAGAGTGGGCCGGGGAGCTGTTTTTT. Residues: CASRREWAGELFF.

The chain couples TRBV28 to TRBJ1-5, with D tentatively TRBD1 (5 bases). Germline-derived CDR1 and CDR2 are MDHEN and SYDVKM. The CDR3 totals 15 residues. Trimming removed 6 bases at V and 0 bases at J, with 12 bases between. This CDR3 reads CASRVEDISNQPQHF. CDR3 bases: TGTGCCAGCAGAGTAGAGGACATTAGCAATCAGCCCCAGCATTTT.

The chain's CDR3 is CASSFRAYNEQFF. As DNA, the CDR3 is TGTGCCAGCAGTTTTCGGGCCTACAATGAGCAGTTCTTC. This rearrangement joins TRBV28 to TRBJ2-1; D uncertain. This CDR3 is 13 amino acids long. V dropped 3 bases and J dropped 2 bases, with 5 bases sitting between them. From germline, CDR1 is MDHEN and CDR2 SYDVKM.

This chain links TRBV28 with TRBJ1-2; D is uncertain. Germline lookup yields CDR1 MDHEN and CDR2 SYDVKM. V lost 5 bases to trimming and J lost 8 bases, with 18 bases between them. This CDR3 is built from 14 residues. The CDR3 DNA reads TGTGCCAGCAGTCCTTCTAGGGAAGTGGAAGGCTACACCTTC. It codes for CASSPSREVEGYTF.

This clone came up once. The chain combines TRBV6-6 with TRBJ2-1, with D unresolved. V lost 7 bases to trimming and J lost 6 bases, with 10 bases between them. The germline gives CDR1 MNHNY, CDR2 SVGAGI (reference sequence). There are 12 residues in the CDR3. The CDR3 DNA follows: TGTGCCAGCACCCCCGGTGTCAATGAGCAGTTCTTC. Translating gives CASTPGVNEQFF.

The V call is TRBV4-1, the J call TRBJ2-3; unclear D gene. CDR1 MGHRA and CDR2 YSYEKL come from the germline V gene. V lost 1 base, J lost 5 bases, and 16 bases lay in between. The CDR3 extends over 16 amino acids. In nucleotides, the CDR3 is TGCGCCAGCAGCCAAGTCTTCGGTGAAACCCTAGATACGCAGTATTTT. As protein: CASSQVFGETLDTQYF.

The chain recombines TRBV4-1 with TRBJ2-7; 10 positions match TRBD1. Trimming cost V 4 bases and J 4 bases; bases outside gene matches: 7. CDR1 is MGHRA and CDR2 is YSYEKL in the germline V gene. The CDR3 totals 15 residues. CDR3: CASSPLTGGQYEQYF. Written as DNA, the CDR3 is TGCGCCAGCAGCCCGCTGACAGGGGGCCAGTACGAGCAGTACTTC.

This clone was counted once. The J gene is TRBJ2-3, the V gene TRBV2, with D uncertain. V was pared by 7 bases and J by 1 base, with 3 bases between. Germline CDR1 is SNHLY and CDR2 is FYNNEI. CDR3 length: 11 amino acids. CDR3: CASTGTDTQYF. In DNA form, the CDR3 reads TGTGCCAGCACGGGCACAGATACGCAGTATTTT.

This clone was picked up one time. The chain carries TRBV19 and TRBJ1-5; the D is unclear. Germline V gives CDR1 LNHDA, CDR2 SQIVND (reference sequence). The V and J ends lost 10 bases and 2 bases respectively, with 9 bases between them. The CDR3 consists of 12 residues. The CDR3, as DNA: TGTGCCACCTCCTATGGCAATCAGCCCCAGCATTTT. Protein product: CATSYGNQPQHF.

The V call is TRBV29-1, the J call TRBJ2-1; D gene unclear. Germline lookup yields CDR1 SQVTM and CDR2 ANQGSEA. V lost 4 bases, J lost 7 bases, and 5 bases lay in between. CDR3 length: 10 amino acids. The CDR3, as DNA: TGCAGCGTTGGACCAAATGAGCAGTTCTTC. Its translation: CSVGPNEQFF.

CDR3 DNA sequence: TGCGCCAGCAGCCAAGGTGGGGGGGCGCGTGAAAAACTGTTTTTT. Residues: CASSQGGGAREKLFF. The rearrangement links TRBV4-1 to TRBJ1-4; a weak D match, TRBD1 (6 bases). From germline, CDR1 is MGHRA and CDR2 YSYEKL. V was cut by 1 base and J by 7 bases, with 13 bases left in between. CDR3 length: 15 amino acids.

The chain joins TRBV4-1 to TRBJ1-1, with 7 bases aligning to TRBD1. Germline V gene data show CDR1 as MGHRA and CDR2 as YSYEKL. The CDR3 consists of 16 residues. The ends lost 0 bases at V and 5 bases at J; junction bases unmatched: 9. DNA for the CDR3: TGCGCCAGCAGCCAAGATTACGAGGGGGCGCGGACTGAAGCTTTCTTT. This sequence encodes CASSQDYEGARTEAFF.

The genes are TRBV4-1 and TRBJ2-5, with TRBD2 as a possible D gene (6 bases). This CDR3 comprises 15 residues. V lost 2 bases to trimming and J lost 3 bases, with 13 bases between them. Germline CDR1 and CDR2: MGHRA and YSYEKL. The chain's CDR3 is CASSQYSGPEETQYF. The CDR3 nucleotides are TGCGCCAGCAGCCAATATAGCGGCCCTGAAGAGACCCAGTACTTC.

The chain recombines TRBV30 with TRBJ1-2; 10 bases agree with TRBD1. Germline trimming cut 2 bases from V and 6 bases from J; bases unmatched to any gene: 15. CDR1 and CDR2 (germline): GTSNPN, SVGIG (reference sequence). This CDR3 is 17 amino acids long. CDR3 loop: CAWSTPLETGGTDGYTF. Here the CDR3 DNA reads TGTGCCTGGAGTACCCCACTTGAGACAGGGGGCACGGATGGCTACACCTTC.

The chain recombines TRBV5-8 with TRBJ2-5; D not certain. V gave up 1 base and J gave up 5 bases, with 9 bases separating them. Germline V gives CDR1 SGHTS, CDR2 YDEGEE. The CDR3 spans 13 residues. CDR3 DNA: TGTGCCAGCAGCTTGTTCGCCGAGGAGACCCAGTACTTC. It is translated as CASSLFAEETQYF. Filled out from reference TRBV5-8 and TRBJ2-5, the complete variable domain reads EAGVTQSPTHLIKTRGQQATLRCSPISGHTSVYWYQQALGLGLQFLLWYDEGEERNRGNFPPRFSGRQFPNYSSELNVNALELEDSALYLCASSLFAEETQYFGPGTRLLVL.